This TCR beta chain emerged from a study of cytomegalovirus exposure and HLA in healthy donors. Concerning this clone: Its antigen is still unknown.

Study results and limitations: It emerged from a later analysis that several of the most significant clusters appeared to be linked to common viral pathogens.

The germline V and J ends were trimmed by 0 bases and 1 base, with 10 bases remaining between them. This CDR3 comprises 15 residues. Germline-derived CDR1 and CDR2 are PRHDT and FYEKMQ (reference sequence). PCR used 60 Vbeta primers and 13 Jbeta primers. Sequenced by immunoSEQ multiplex PCR; TCRdb stores in-frame clones only, minus some. The profile covers 100,000 to 150,000 clones, with around 71% appearing a single time and roughly 2.7% taken by the ten largest. The chain links TRBV13 to TRBJ2-7; D is ambiguous. Sequencing input: PBMCs. This receptor was obtained from a woman aged 55-70 years in good health and CMV-seropositive. CDR3 loop: CASSLGQPLSYEQYF. The CDR3 DNA sequence: TGTGCCAGCAGCTTAGGACAGCCCCTATCCTACGAGCAGTACTTC.